Given below is one T cell receptor beta chain in context. The antigen is undetermined. This CDR3 is built from 13 residues. V lost 7 bases, J lost 4 bases, and 16 bases lay in between. Germline lookup yields CDR1 SQVTM and CDR2 ANQGSEA. Each TCR library used around 0.5 ug of total RNA and a linear amplification protocol. TCRdb passed the reads through MiXCR, listing each CDR3 protein once. The sample lists roughly 200,000 distinct CDR3 sequences, around 74% occurring once. This entry comes from a study of healthy donors' naive CD4 and CD8 T cells. About the research overall: For TCR alpha, new primers spanned all functional IMGT alpha genes. Study-level points and caveats: A reported CD4+/CD8+ bias affected most V and J genes in naive cells. Positive CDR3 charge linked to CD4+ cells, negative to CD8+ cells.

The V gene is TRBV29-1, the J gene TRBJ1-2; D is ambiguous. The source is a pool of human donors in good health; the sample pools cells from several healthy donors. Input material: naive CD4+ and CD8+ T cells sorted from blood, pooled from several donors. CDR3 sequence: CSAPREASYGYTF. The CDR3 DNA follows: TGCAGCGCCCCAAGAGAGGCCAGCTATGGCTACACCTTC.